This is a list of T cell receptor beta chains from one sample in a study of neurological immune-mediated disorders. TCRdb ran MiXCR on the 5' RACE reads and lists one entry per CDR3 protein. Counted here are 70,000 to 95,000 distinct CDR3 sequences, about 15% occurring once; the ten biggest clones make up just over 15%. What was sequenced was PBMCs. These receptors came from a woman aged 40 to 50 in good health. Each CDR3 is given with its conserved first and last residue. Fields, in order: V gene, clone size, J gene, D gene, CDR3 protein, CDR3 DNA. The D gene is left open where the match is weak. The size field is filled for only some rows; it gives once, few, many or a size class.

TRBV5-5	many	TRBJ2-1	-	CASSQMGGYNEQFF	TGTGCCAGCAGCCAAATGGGGGGATACAATGAGCAGTTCTTC
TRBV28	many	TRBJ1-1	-	CASSGGKVNTEAFF	TGTGCCAGCAGCGGGGGGAAGGTGAACACTGAAGCTTTCTTT
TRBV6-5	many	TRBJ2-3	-	CASSASWSLADTQYF	TGTGCCAGCAGTGCGTCCTGGTCCCTGGCAGATACGCAGTATTTT
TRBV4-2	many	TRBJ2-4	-	CASSQGAGHIQYF	TGTGCCAGCAGCCAAGGGGCGGGACACATTCAGTACTTC
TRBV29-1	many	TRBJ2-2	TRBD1	CSVRTGANTGELFF	TGCAGCGTGCGGACAGGGGCGAACACCGGGGAGCTGTTTTTT
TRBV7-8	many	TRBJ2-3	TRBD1	CASSPGLGQGKPDTQYF	TGTGCCAGCAGCCCAGGTCTGGGACAGGGAAAACCCGATACGCAGTATTTT
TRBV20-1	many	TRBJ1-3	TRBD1	CSARTQGVGNTIYF	TGCAGTGCCCGAACACAGGGGGTTGGAAACACCATATATTTT
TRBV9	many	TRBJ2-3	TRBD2	CASSVGTSGGSGTDTQYF	TGTGCCAGCAGCGTAGGGACTAGCGGGGGATCGGGCACAGATACGCAGTATTTT
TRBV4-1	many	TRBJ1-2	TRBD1	CASSQTGQIAYGYTF	TGCGCCAGCAGCCAAACGGGACAGATCGCCTATGGCTACACCTTC
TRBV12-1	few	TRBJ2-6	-	CASSPRGTGANVLTF	TGTGCCAGCAGCCCCCGGGGGACTGGGGCCAACGTCCTGACTTTC
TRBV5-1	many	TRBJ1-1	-	CASSLVQQGAEAFF	TGCGCCAGCAGCTTGGTCCAACAGGGTGCTGAAGCTTTCTTT
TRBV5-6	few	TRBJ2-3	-	CASSLVSLLSTDTQYF	TGTGCCAGCAGCTTGGTCAGCCTCCTTAGCACAGATACGCAGTATTTT
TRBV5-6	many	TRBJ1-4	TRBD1	CASSSDRGRELFF	TGTGCCAGCAGCTCGGACAGGGGGCGCGAACTGTTTTTT
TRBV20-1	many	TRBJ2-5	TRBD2	CSASKLSAGDQETQYF	TGCAGTGCTAGCAAGTTGTCGGCGGGGGACCAAGAGACCCAGTACTTC
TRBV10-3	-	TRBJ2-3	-	CAISEAGDVDTQYF	TGTGCCATCAGTGAGGCAGGGGATGTGGATACGCAGTATTTT
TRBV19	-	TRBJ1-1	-	CASSIGQEDTEAFF	TGTGCCAGTAGTATAGGCCAGGAGGACACTGAAGCTTTCTTT
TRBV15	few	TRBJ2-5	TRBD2	CATSRDGRGGSGETQYF	TGTGCCACCAGCAGAGATGGGCGGGGGGGCAGTGGGGAGACCCAGTACTTC
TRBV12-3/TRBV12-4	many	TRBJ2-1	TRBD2	CASSLAPGGGIYNEQFF	TGTGCCAGCAGTTTGGCCCCGGGCGGGGGGATTTACAATGAGCAGTTCTTC
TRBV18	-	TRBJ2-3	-	CASSPLRSTDTQYF	TGTGCCAGCTCACCACTCCGGAGTACCGATACGCAGTATTTT
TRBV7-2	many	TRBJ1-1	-	CASSPSMNTEAFF	TGTGCCAGCAGCCCTAGCATGAACACTGAAGCTTTCTTT
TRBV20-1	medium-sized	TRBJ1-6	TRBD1	CSARVLDRGDDSPLHF	TGCAGTGCTAGAGTCCTTGACAGGGGAGACGATTCACCCCTCCACTTT
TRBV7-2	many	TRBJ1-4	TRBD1	CASSPRQGREKLFF	TGTGCCAGCAGCCCTCGACAGGGTAGGGAAAAACTGTTTTTT
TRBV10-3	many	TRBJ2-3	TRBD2	CAISEWYSGETPSTDTQYF	TGTGCCATCAGTGAATGGTATAGCGGGGAGACTCCTAGCACAGATACGCAGTATTTT
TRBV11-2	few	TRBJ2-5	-	CASSWGTIQETQYF	TGTGCCAGCAGCTGGGGGACCATCCAAGAGACCCAGTACTTC
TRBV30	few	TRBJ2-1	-	CAWSVPGPAGMGHEQFF	TGTGCCTGGAGTGTACCCGGGCCTGCGGGGATGGGCCATGAGCAGTTCTTC
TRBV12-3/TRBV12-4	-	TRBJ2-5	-	CASILGTEETQYF	TGTGCCAGCATCTTGGGGACTGAAGAGACCCAGTACTTC
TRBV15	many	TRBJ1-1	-	CATSARSWNTEAFF	TGTGCCACCAGCGCCCGAAGTTGGAACACTGAAGCTTTCTTT
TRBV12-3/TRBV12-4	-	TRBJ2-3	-	CASSPDSVTQYF	TGTGCCAGCAGTCCCGACTCCGTCACGCAGTATTTT
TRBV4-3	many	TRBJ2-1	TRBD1	CASSQIDREAQFF	TGCGCCAGCAGCCAAATAGACAGGGAAGCGCAGTTCTTC
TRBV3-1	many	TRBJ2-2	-	CASSQDNRVAGELFF	TGTGCCAGCAGCCAAGATAACAGGGTTGCCGGGGAGCTGTTTTTT
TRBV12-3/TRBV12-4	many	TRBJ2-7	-	CASSGGAEDEQYF	TGTGCCAGCAGTGGGGGGGCCGAAGACGAGCAGTACTTC
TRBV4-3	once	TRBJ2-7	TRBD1	CASSQDHVDRGNEQYF	TGCGCCAGCAGCCAAGATCATGTTGACAGGGGGAACGAGCAGTACTTC
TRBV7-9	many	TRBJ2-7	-	CASSARGTLNYEQYF	TGTGCCAGCAGCGCGCGGGGGACACTCAACTACGAGCAGTACTTC
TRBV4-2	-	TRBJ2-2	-	CASSQEIVWNTGELFF	TGTGCCAGCAGCCAAGAGATCGTGTGGAACACCGGGGAGCTTTTTTTT
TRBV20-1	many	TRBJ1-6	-	CSAPRGGPLHF	TGCAGTGCGCCGAGGGGGGGACCCCTCCACTTT
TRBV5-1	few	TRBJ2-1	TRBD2	CASSLATGLAKYNEQFF	TGCGCCAGCAGCTTGGCCACGGGACTAGCAAAATACAATGAGCAGTTCTTC
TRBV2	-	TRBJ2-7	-	CASQSEAEEAYEQYF	TGTGCCAGCCAGTCTGAGGCGGAGGAAGCTTACGAGCAGTACTTC